Sequencing of this T cell receptor (beta chain) was carried out in a study of blood T cells in healthy people across ages. Study at large: The capture of about one barcoded beta molecule per two T cells was achieved by template switching.

Points from the study as a whole: Higher diversity and more naive CD4+ cells were features of long-lived donors, compared to aged donors. Reliance upon unsorted PBMCs precluded definitive naive versus antigen-experienced comparison.

In regard to this clonotype: Its antigen is as yet unknown.

CDR1 and CDR2 (germline): DFQATT, SNEGSKA (reference sequence). The V gene lost 0 bases and the J gene lost 0 bases, with 12 bases spanning the gap. The CDR3 runs to 16 residues. Using a J-beta primer mix together with a sample-barcoded 5' primer, a second PCR was run for about 6 to 11 cycles. Template switching added a 12-random-nucleotide identifier to every cDNA molecule. TCRdb itself ran the 5' RACE reads through MiXCR, one entry per CDR3 protein. This sample carries approximately 800,000 distinct CDR3 sequences, roughly 50% of them seen once, and the ten largest clones take approximately 23%. Sequencing used blood. This rearrangement joins TRBV20-1 to TRBJ2-1, with D uncertain. The clonotype was recovered from a man younger than 40 in good health. The chain's CDR3 is CSARDWSASSYNEQFF. The CDR3 region has the DNA TGCAGTGCTAGAGATTGGAGCGCGAGCTCCTACAATGAGCAGTTCTTC.